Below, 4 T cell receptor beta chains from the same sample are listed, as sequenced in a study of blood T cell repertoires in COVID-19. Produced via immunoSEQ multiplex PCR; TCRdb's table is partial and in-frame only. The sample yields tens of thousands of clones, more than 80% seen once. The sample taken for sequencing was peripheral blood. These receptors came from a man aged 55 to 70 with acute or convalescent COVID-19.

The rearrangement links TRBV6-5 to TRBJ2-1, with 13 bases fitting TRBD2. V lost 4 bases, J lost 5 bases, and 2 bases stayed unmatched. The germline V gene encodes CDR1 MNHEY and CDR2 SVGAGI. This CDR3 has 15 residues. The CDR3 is CASSFGLAGDNEQFF. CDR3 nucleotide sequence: TGTGCCAGCAGTTTCGGACTAGCGGGAGACAATGAGCAGTTCTTC.

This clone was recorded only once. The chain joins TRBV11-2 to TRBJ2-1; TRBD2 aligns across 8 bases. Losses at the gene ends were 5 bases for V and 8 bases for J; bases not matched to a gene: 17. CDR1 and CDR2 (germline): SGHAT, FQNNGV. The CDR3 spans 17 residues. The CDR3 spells CASSPRGTRFNGDEQFF. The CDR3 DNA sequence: TGTGCCAGCAGCCCGCGGGGGACTAGGTTTAACGGCGATGAGCAGTTCTTC.

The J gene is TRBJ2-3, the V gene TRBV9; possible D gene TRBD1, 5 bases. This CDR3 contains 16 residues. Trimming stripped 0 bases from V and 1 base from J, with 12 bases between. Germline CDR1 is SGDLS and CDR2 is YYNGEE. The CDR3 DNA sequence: TGTGCCAGCAGCGTAGGGAGTGGCAGGGGCACAGATACGCAGTATTTT. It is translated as CASSVGSGRGTDTQYF. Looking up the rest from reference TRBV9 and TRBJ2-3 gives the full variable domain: DSGVTQTPKHLITATGQRVTLRCSPRSGDLSVYWYQQSLDQGLQFLIQYYNGEERAKGNILERFSAQQFPDLHSELNLSSLELGDSALYFCASSVGSGRGTDTQYFGPGTRLTVL.

The CDR3 sequence: CASSYGGDTYEQYF. The CDR3 region has the DNA TGTGCCAGCAGTTACGGGGGGGATACCTACGAGCAGTACTTC. This rearrangement joins TRBV6-5 to TRBJ2-7, with 7 positions matching TRBD2. Germline V gene data show CDR1 as MNHEY and CDR2 as SVGAGI. The CDR3 is 14 amino acids. The ends lost 2 bases at V and 2 bases at J; junction bases unmatched: 3.